This T cell receptor beta chain comes out of a study of tumor-infiltrating lymphocytes in primary liver carcinoma. The CDR3 is 14 amino acids. Germline CDR1 and CDR2: SEHNR and FQNEAQ (reference sequence). As for this clonotype: A junction boundary mismatches the germline segment, possibly from a read error.

Scientists recovered RNA and DNA together from roughly 18-30 mg of unsorted bulk tissue. Priming with a constant-region primer yielded TCR beta cDNA from around 540 ng total RNA. Generation of the TCR beta libraries relied on three nested multiplex PCR rounds using slightly modified ARM-PCR. TRBV1-TRBV30 forward primers paired with a C-beta reverse primer drove the first two PCR rounds, about 11 cycles each. TCRdb fed the multiplex PCR reads into MiXCR, producing one record per CDR3 protein. Here the sample spans approximately 120,000 distinct CDR3 sequences, approximately 64% being singletons. The chain carries TRBV7-9 and TRBJ1-6, with a possible D match to TRBD1 (5 bases). The sequence was collected from a woman aged 55-70 years with primary liver carcinoma and hepatitis B virus infection. What was sequenced was liver tumor tissue from sampling region 3. The subset: tumor region T3, left-lateral pole. The CDR3 sequence is CAGSSTVDNSPLHF. The CDR3, as DNA: TGTGCCGGCAGCTCGACAGTGGACAATTCACCCCTCCACTTT.